Shown below are 6 T cell receptor beta chains from a single sample sequenced in a study of blood T cell repertoires in COVID-19. The table came from immunoSEQ multiplex PCR; TCRdb's copy has only in-frame clones and leaves some out. The sample has about 380,000 clones, 80% to 90% seen once. The sequencing input was PBMCs or T cells enriched from blood (not recorded which). Receptors were obtained from a man aged 25-40 years who had recovered from COVID-19.

The rearrangement joins TRBV30 to TRBJ2-2; D may be TRBD2 (6 bases). Germline CDR1 and CDR2: GTSNPN and SVGIG (reference sequence). The ends were cut back, 8 bases at V and 10 bases at J, with 20 bases in the middle. The CDR3 is made up of 13 amino acids. The CDR3 sequence is CAGDLTPGAELFF. CDR3 sequence (DNA): TGTGCCGGGGACCTCACACCGGGAGCGGAGCTGTTTTTT.

The chain joins TRBV18 to TRBJ1-2, with D hard to call. The CDR3 is made up of 13 amino acids. CDR1 KGHSH and CDR2 LQKENI come from the germline V gene. V was pared by 1 base and J by 13 bases, with 16 bases between. The CDR3 sequence: CASSPRQEEGSTF. The CDR3 bases are TGTGCCAGCTCACCACGGCAGGAAGAAGGGAGCACCTTC.

The V gene is TRBV6-5, the J gene TRBJ2-3, with no clear D. Trimming removed 2 bases at V and 3 bases at J, with 9 bases between. The CDR3 length is 14 residues. Germline CDR1 MNHEY, CDR2 SVGAGI. In DNA form, the CDR3 reads TGTGCCAGCAGTTACGGAGTTACGACAGATACGCAGTATTTT. Amino acids: CASSYGVTTDTQYF.

Regarding this clone: At one of its ends the junction is not consistent with the germline gene, which may arise from a read error. The chain links TRBV12-3 or TRBV12-4 to TRBJ2-7, with no clear D. The CDR3 is made up of 13 amino acids. This chain's CDR3 is CASSLDPGYEQYF. The CDR3 coding sequence is TGTGCCAGCAGCTTAGACCCGGGCTACGAGCAGTACTTC.

The chain uses TRBV19 and TRBJ1-5, with 7 bases identical to TRBD1. CDR1 and CDR2 (germline): LNHDA, SQIVND (reference sequence). The length of the CDR3 is 16 residues. V shed 6 bases and J 0 bases; nucleotides not matched to a gene: 8. This CDR3 is CASRRDSLYSNQPQHF. CDR3 DNA sequence: TGTGCCAGTAGAAGGGACAGTCTTTATAGCAATCAGCCCCAGCATTTT.

V gene TRBV20-1 combines with J gene TRBJ1-5; a weak D match, TRBD1 (6 bases). Germline CDR1 is DFQATT and CDR2 is SNEGSKA (reference sequence). The CDR3 is made up of 13 amino acids. The V end was cut by 3 bases, the J end by 6 bases, with 12 bases between. The CDR3 nucleotides are TGCAGTGCTAGTCTCACAGGGAGTCAGCCCCAGCATTTT. Translated, it gives CSASLTGSQPQHF.